This T cell receptor (beta chain) was sequenced in a study of cytomegalovirus exposure and HLA in healthy donors. Overall study: HLA-typed donors contributed 65 million to 95 million unique TCRs, which were held in an early data release.

With respect to this clone: No antigen is known for it.

The germline V gene encodes CDR1 KGHSH and CDR2 LQKENI. The CDR3 covers 13 residues. V lost 2 bases to trimming and J lost 3 bases, with 7 bases between them. A multiplex PCR was run with 60 Vbeta primers and 13 Jbeta primers. Assay used: immunoSEQ multiplex PCR; TCRdb lists only in-frame clones, some missing. The repertoire holds fewer than 90,000 clones, with 78% as singletons. General observations from the study: According to the study, 160 or so TCR beta chains were cytomegalovirus-associated.

The sequenced sample was PBMCs. The receptor's source is a male donor in good health and CMV-seropositive. The gene calls are TRBV18 and TRBJ1-1, with D uncertain. CDR3 in DNA: TGTGCCAGCTCACCAAGCGGGTACACTGAAGCTTTCTTT. Residues: CASSPSGYTEAFF.